This T cell receptor (beta chain) is from a study of blood T cell repertoires in COVID-19. Study summary: COVID-19 samples, acute and convalescent, were from the United States, Italy and Spain. Nucleic acid was either cDNA or gDNA, and it came from T cells, B-cell-depleted T cells, or PBMCs.

V gave up 0 bases and J gave up 7 bases, with 16 bases separating them. In germline, CDR1 is MNHEY, CDR2 SVGAGI. The CDR3 contains 16 residues. Per the original data handling: Using reference gene primer amplification, nucleated cell counts were estimated. The assay was immunoSEQ multiplex PCR, and TCRdb's table has in-frame clones only and misses some. The V and J calls and clone size were taken over from that table, and D and trimming were inferred from the DNA. Here the sample spans roughly 390,000 clones, around 85% being singletons. This TCR came from a woman younger than 30 with acute or convalescent COVID-19. The chain has TRBV6-5 and TRBJ2-1, with D possibly matching TRBD2 (6 bases). Sequencing was carried out using peripheral blood. The CDR3 sequence is CASSYSTDGGWNEQFF. CDR3 coding DNA: TGTGCCAGCAGTTACTCGACGGATGGAGGGTGGAATGAGCAGTTCTTC.